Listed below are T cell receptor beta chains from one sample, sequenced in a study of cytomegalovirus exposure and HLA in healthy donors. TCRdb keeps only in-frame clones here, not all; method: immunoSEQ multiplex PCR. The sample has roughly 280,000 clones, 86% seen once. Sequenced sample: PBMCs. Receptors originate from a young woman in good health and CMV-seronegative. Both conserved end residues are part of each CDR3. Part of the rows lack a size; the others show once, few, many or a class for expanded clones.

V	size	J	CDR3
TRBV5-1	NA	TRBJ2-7	CASRQAGLGSYEQYF
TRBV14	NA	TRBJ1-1	CASSQQGPMNTEAFF
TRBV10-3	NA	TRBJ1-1	CAIRGQQEVAFF
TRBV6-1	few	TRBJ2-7	CASSERYEQYF
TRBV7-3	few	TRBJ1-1	CASSPRSNTEAFF
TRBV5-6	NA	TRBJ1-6	CASSSLETGGNSPLHF
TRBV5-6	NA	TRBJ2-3	CASSLLAPPDTQYF
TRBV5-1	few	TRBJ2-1	CASSYTGTSGRADYNEQFF
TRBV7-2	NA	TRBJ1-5	CASSLVAGGWQPQHF
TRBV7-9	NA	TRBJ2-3	CASSLRRGPTDTQYF
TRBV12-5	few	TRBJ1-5	CASGQGSNQPQHF
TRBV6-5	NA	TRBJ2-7	CASSWGQGGYEQYF
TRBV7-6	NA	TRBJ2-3	CASSLRQGASTDTQYF
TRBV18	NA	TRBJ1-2	CASSPGEGIGYTF
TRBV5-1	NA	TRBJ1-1	CASSLGQGEAFF
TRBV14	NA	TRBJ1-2	CASSQGGLVNYGYTF
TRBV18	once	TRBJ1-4	CASSLGPYQFDEKLFF
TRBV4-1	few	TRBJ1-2	CASSPRTGSRNYGYTF
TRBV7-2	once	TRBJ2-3	CASSFQGGGTDTQYF
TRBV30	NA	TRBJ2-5	CAWSEGEIQETQYF
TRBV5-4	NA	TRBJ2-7	CASSPPTPGLAGYEQYF
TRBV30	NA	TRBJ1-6	CAWSRIDRDSYNSPLHF
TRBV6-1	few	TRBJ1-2	CASRTGVDYGYTF
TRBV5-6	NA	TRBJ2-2	CASSWESGGISNTGELFF
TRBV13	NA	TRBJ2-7	CASSRRAIQDEQYF
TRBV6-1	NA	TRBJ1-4	CASGIRDRGEKLFF
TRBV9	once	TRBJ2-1	CASSVGGGRGPLLDEQFF
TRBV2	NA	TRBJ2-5	CASRSYQTGKQYF
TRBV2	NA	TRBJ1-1	CASSHGQVLGTNTEAFF
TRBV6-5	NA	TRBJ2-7	CASSYGLAGGSYEQYF
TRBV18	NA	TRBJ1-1	CASSRQTGTENTEAFF
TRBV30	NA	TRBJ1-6	CAWRPPTGSSYNSPLHF
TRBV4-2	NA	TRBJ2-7	CASSPSGSHEQYF
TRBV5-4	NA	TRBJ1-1	CASSSLSQGATEAFF
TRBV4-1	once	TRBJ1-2	CASSQGRGGRGYTF
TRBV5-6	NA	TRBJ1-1	CASSSTGRGAAHTEAFF
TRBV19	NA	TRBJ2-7	CASSIRSEQYF
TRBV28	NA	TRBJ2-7	CASSAYEQYF
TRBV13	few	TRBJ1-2	CASSSGQGRAYGYTF
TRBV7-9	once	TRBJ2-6	CAAAPGAGANVLTF
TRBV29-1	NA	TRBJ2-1	CSVETGVNFNEQFF
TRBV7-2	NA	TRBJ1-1	CASSYRVSTEAFF
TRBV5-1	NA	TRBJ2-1	CASTSGRELYNEQFF
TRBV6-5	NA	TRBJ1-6	CASSIQVYNSPLHF
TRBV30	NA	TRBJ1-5	CAWATGGWDQPQHF
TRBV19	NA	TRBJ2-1	CASSMRASGGPSSYNEQFF
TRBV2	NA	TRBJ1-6	CASRQGLNSPLHF